These T cell receptor beta chains were read from a single sample in a study of T cell responses to AZD1222 COVID-19 vaccine. Measured with immunoSEQ multiplex PCR; TCRdb has only the in-frame clones, and not every one. The table lists some 120,000 clones, around 90% of them singletons. This specimen was peripheral blood, taken on day 0 of AZD1222 vaccination. Receptors originate from an adult in good health. Both conserved end residues are part of each CDR3. The order of the fields is V gene, D gene, J gene, CDR3 protein. The D gene is left open where the match is weak.

TRBV4-1,-,TRBJ2-2,CASSQDRTWTGELFF
TRBV6-5,-,TRBJ1-6,CASSYSSGSPLHF
TRBV3-1/TRBV3-2,-,TRBJ1-3,CASSQRTVNTIYF
TRBV5-1,TRBD1,TRBJ1-2,CASAGQGYGYTF
TRBV7-7,-,TRBJ2-1,CASSLDAGTYNEQFF
TRBV7-3,-,TRBJ2-7,CASSLGGGYEQYF
TRBV3-1/TRBV3-2,TRBD2,TRBJ2-7,CASSPAGGAHYEQYF
TRBV19,TRBD1,TRBJ2-2,CASSRDRAPNTGELFF
TRBV10-1,TRBD2,TRBJ2-3,CASSGGLPPSTDTQYF
TRBV12-3/TRBV12-4,TRBD1,TRBJ1-2,CASNPGQRAWANF
TRBV5-1,-,TRBJ1-1,CASSLDRSNTEAFF
TRBV5-1,-,TRBJ1-3,CASSLSQPGNTIYF
TRBV3-1/TRBV3-2,-,TRBJ1-3,CASSQGRGSGNTIYF
TRBV12-3/TRBV12-4,-,TRBJ2-3,CASSSGLPDTQYF
TRBV6-2/TRBV6-3,TRBD1,TRBJ1-4,CASSDRGGEKLFF
TRBV7-2,-,TRBJ2-7,CASSLVPYEQYF
TRBV5-8,-,TRBJ2-1,CASSLEGSSYNEQFF
TRBV29-1,-,TRBJ1-2,CSVEWWRQQNYGYTF
TRBV15,TRBD2,TRBJ2-3,CATSRGTSRSTDTQYF
TRBV6-6,-,TRBJ1-1,CASSPLGREAFF
TRBV11-2,TRBD1,TRBJ1-2,CASSPAGGYGYTF
TRBV24-1,TRBD2,TRBJ2-3,CATSAGASGGSSTDTQYF
TRBV19,-,TRBJ1-4,CASSMGELSNEKLFF
TRBV21-1,-,TRBJ1-3,CASGGFTPTSGNTIYF
TRBV28,-,TRBJ1-5,CATYPRGAGQPQHF
TRBV7-2,-,TRBJ2-3,CASSFRGGTDTQYF
TRBV5-4,TRBD2,TRBJ2-2,CASSLTSGSSGELFF